This TCR beta chain was obtained from a study of cytomegalovirus exposure and HLA in healthy donors. Overall study context: There were some 380 genotyped donors. Of these, roughly 80% fell in the genetic ancestry cluster associated with self-reported Caucasian donors. Study-wide results and caveats: Sequencing artifact likely explains a cluster of highly shared sequence variants.

The PCR made use of 60 Vbeta and 13 Jbeta primers. Assay used: immunoSEQ multiplex PCR; TCRdb lists only in-frame clones, some missing. The sample totals roughly 57,000 clones. On this clone itself: Its antigen is undetermined.

Sequenced material: PBMCs. The TCR sequence derives from a woman younger than 45 in good health and CMV-seropositive.

The CDR3 region is CASSHGSPGTEAFF. As DNA, the CDR3 is TGTGCCAGCAGCCACGGGTCTCCCGGGACTGAAGCTTTCTTT. V gene TRBV2 combines with J gene TRBJ1-1; D is uncertain. The CDR3 contains 14 residues. CDR1 is SNHLY and CDR2 is FYNNEI in the germline V gene. V lost 6 bases and J lost 5, with 16 bases in between.